This T cell receptor beta chain comes out of a study of molecular identifiers for immune sequencing clone quantification. With regard to this clonotype: What it binds is unknown.

Broader study findings: Among effectors, clones above 20 RNA copies held over 97% of molecules; among naive cells, under 1%.

Preparation methods for the bulk TCR libraries were those previously described, with listed TCR primers. TCRdb re-analysed the PCR reads in MiXCR, keeping a single row per CDR3 protein. Of fewer than 350,000 distinct CDR3 sequences listed, 20% to 25% were seen once; the top ten hold 0.7% to 0.9%. Naive CD8 libraries were made from roughly 20,000 to 1,000,000 sorted cells, and they used 10%, 30% or 50% RNA. The sample was naive CD8+ T cells from blood, with Jurkat cell RNA spiked in. Sample subset: FACS-sorted CD8+CD4-CCR7+CD45RA+ naive T cells. The TCR comes from a human donor in good health. Some libraries in this study had Jurkat cell RNA spiked in.

CDR3 nucleotide sequence: TGTGCCATCAGGGGGATCAAGACAGGGGTATCGGACTACACCTTC. Its translation: CAIRGIKTGVSDYTF. This sequence joins TRBV10-3 and TRBJ1-2; 8 bases match TRBD1. Germline V CDR1 and CDR2: ENHRY, SYGVKD. After removal of 6 bases from V and 10 bases from J, the junction contained 16 bases not matched to a gene. The CDR3 runs to 15 residues.